A single sample gave rise to the 11 T cell receptor beta chains below, sequenced in a study of OX40 agonist ivuxolimab in advanced cancers. Data came from immunoSEQ multiplex PCR; TCRdb stores just in-frame clones and leaves some out. The sample carries about 75,000 clones, about nine tenths recorded once. The specimen comprised CD4+ or CD8+ T cells sorted from blood, sampled in a trial of the OX40 agonist ivuxolimab. All receptors derive from an adult with an advanced solid tumor such as melanoma, head and neck, liver or kidney cancer.

The chain joins TRBV19 to TRBJ2-3; possible D gene TRBD1, 6 bases. CDR3 length: 15 amino acids. CDR1 is LNHDA and CDR2 is SQIVND in the germline V gene (reference sequence). The V gene lost 6 bases and the J gene lost 2 bases, with 15 bases spanning the gap. The CDR3 region is CASRKQGSVTDTQYF. The CDR3 DNA sequence: TGTGCCAGTAGAAAACAGGGATCGGTCACAGATACGCAGTATTTT.

This clone was seen just once. This chain links TRBV2 with TRBJ2-1, with D tentatively TRBD1 (5 bases). Germline-derived CDR1 and CDR2 are SNHLY and FYNNEI. The CDR3 is 15 amino acids. Trimming stripped 5 bases from V and 7 bases from J, with 18 bases between. The CDR3 DNA reads as TGTGCCAGCAGTCTCTACCTCAGGGATAAGAATGAGCAGTTCTTC. Protein sequence: CASSLYLRDKNEQFF.

This clone was picked up one time. V and J are TRBV11-2 and TRBJ1-1; TRBD1 aligns across 9 bases. The trim removed 5 bases at V and 4 bases at J, leaving 11 bases unmatched. Germline V gives CDR1 SGHAT, CDR2 FQNNGV. The CDR3 spans 16 residues. The DNA of the CDR3 is TGTGCCAGCAGCCCAGATGGGACAGGGTGGGTCACTGAAGCTTTCTTT. Its translation: CASSPDGTGWVTEAFF.

The rearrangement joins TRBV7-7 to TRBJ2-6, with D unresolved. Trimming shortened V by 5 bases and J by 0 bases, and 11 bases separated the two germline ends. CDR3 length: 16 residues. Germline lookup yields CDR1 SSHAT and CDR2 FNYEAQ (reference sequence). CDR3 protein: CASSHENISGANVLTF. DNA of the CDR3: TGTGCCAGCAGCCACGAAAATATCTCTGGGGCCAACGTCCTGACTTTC.

The rearrangement links TRBV7-3 to TRBJ1-2; D is unclear. The germline V and J ends were trimmed by 0 bases and 3 bases, with 23 bases remaining between them. Looked up from germline, CDR1 is SGHTA and CDR2 is FQGTGA. CDR3 length: 19 amino acids. The CDR3 protein is CASSLTHFQGSPGDYGYTF. The CDR3 DNA sequence: TGTGCCAGCAGCTTAACGCACTTTCAAGGGTCCCCAGGCGACTATGGCTACACCTTC. Full variable domain (rest looked up from reference TRBV7-3 and TRBJ1-2): GAGVSQTPSNKVTEKGKYVELRCDPISGHTALYWYRQSLGQGPEFLIYFQGTGAADDSGLPNDRFFAVRPEGSVSTLKIQRTERGDSAVYLCASSLTHFQGSPGDYGYTFGSGTRLTVV.

The rearrangement uses TRBV11-3 and TRBJ2-1; D not certain. The V end was cut by 5 bases, the J end by 9 bases, with 11 bases between. The CDR3 length is 12 residues. Per the germline V gene, CDR1 is SGHNT and CDR2 is YENEEA. In DNA, the CDR3 is TGTGCCAGCAGCGCCCGAGATACTGAGCAGTTCTTC. It encodes CASSARDTEQFF. Supplemented by reference TRBV11-3 and TRBJ2-1, the full variable domain reads EAGVVQSPRYKIIEKKQPVAFWCNPISGHNTLYWYLQNLGQGPELLIRYENEEAVDDSQLPKDRFSAERLKGVDSTLKIQPAELGDSAVYLCASSARDTEQFFGPGTRLTVL.

This chain connects TRBV5-6 to TRBJ2-5; D remains unclear. The V gene's germline CDR1 is SGHDT and CDR2 YYEEEE. The CDR3 runs 12 residues. Trimming pared 3 bases from V and 2 bases from J, leaving 5 bases between. The CDR3 here is CASSSTQETQYF. CDR3 sequence (DNA): TGTGCCAGCAGCTCAACGCAAGAGACCCAGTACTTC.

This chain uses TRBV5-4 with TRBJ2-5; D may be TRBD2 (5 bases). CDR1 and CDR2 (germline): SGHNT, YYREEE (reference sequence). Trimming removed 0 bases at V and 4 bases at J, with 10 bases between. CDR3 length: 14 amino acids. The CDR3 sequence: CASSLARVSETQYF. The DNA for the CDR3 is TGTGCCAGCAGCTTGGCGCGGGTTTCAGAGACCCAGTACTTC.

V is TRBV19 and J is TRBJ1-5; no clear D gene. This CDR3 is 14 amino acids long. Germline loops: CDR1 LNHDA, CDR2 SQIVND (reference sequence). Trimming shortened V by 1 base and J by 5 bases, and 9 bases separated the two germline ends. CDR3 sequence: CASSIGHPDQPQHF. The CDR3 nucleotides are TGTGCCAGTAGTATAGGACACCCAGATCAGCCCCAGCATTTT.

The chain is built from TRBV7-9 and TRBJ2-1; maybe TRBD2 (5 bases). Germline V gene data show CDR1 as SEHNR and CDR2 as FQNEAQ (reference sequence). The CDR3 covers 15 residues. V was clipped by 3 bases and J by 2 bases, with 11 bases between them. In DNA, the CDR3 is TGTGCCAGCAGCTTCCAACTCGGGACCTACAATGAGCAGTTCTTC. Its protein product is CASSFQLGTYNEQFF.

The chain recombines TRBV9 with TRBJ1-4, with TRBD1 identical over 9 bases. The CDR3 sequence is 14 residues long. Losses at the gene ends were 3 bases for V and 9 bases for J; bases not matched to a gene: 6. Germline CDR1 reads SGDLS; CDR2 reads YYNGEE. The CDR3 DNA follows: TGTGCCAGCAGCGCAGAGACAGGGGGGAAAAAACTGTTTTTT. Its translation is CASSAETGGKKLFF.